These T cell receptor beta chains were read from a single sample in a study of shared clonotypes between healthy human individuals. Data came from immunoSEQ multiplex PCR; TCRdb stores just in-frame clones and leaves some out. The sample comprises some 1,100,000 clones, around three quarters of which are singletons, and more than 0.5% rests with the top ten. The sequenced sample consisted of memory CD4+ T cells from PBMCs. The source of these receptors is a young man in good health. Some clones in this sample may be carry-over from other donors' samples. CDR3s include the opening cysteine and the closing phenylalanine or tryptophan. The D gene is left open where the match is weak. The listing skips clone size in some rows; elsewhere it reads once, few, many or a size class.

>-|TRBJ2-7|TRBV5-6|TRBD1
CASRRGQGRTYEQYF
TGTGCCAGCAGACGCGGACAGGGAAGGACCTACGAGCAGTACTTC
>-|TRBJ2-7|TRBV29-1|-
CSVEEGPGDYEQYF
TGCAGCGTTGAAGAGGGGCCCGGAGATTACGAGCAGTACTTC
>-|TRBJ2-7|TRBV9|TRBD1
CASSRRTGAGEQYF
TGTGCCAGCAGCCGGAGGACAGGGGCTGGGGAGCAGTACTTC
>-|TRBJ2-7|TRBV10-3|-
CAISAGGYEQYF
TGTGCCATCAGTGCGGGTGGTTACGAGCAGTACTTC
>once|TRBJ2-2|TRBV10-3|-
CAITARQNTGELFF
TGTGCCATCACAGCCAGGCAAAACACCGGGGAGCTGTTTTTT
>-|TRBJ2-1|TRBV2|-
CASRGGTGQGNEQFF
TGTGCCAGCAGGGGAGGGACAGGCCAAGGGAATGAGCAGTTCTTC
>-|TRBJ2-3|TRBV11-3|-
CASSLGRREREDTQYF
TGTGCCAGCAGCTTAGGGAGACGGGAGCGTGAAGATACGCAGTATTTT
>-|TRBJ2-3|TRBV10-1|-
CASSDRYTDTQYF
TGCGCCAGCAGTGACAGATACACAGATACGCAGTATTTT
>once|TRBJ2-1|TRBV7-3|-
CASSRDFNNEQFF
TGTGCCAGCAGCCGGGACTTCAACAATGAGCAGTTCTTC
>few|TRBJ2-7|TRBV27|TRBD2
CASSFGGRASYEQYF
TGTGCCAGCAGTTTTGGCGGGAGGGCCTCCTACGAGCAGTACTTC
>-|TRBJ2-3|TRBV7-2|TRBD2
CASGLAGADTQYF
TGTGCCAGTGGACTAGCGGGAGCAGATACGCAGTATTTT
>-|TRBJ2-3|TRBV19|TRBD2
CASSAGTGGSADTQYF
TGTGCCAGTAGTGCAGGGACCGGGGGGAGTGCAGATACGCAGTATTTT
>-|TRBJ1-1|TRBV7-3|-
CASSLQENTEAFF
TGTGCCAGCAGCTTGCAGGAAAACACTGAAGCTTTCTTT
>-|TRBJ1-1|TRBV5-1|-
CASSLGGRAAEAFF
TGCGCCAGCAGCTTGGGGGGACGGGCCGCAGAAGCTTTCTTT
>-|TRBJ1-1|TRBV5-1|-
CASSFFDRNTEAFF
TGCGCCAGCAGCTTTTTTGATCGGAACACTGAAGCTTTCTTT
>-|TRBJ2-1|TRBV29-1|-
CSIPGPSSYNEQFF
TGCAGCATACCGGGCCCCAGCTCCTACAATGAGCAGTTCTTC
>-|TRBJ2-5|TRBV2|-
CASSVDGRQETQYF
TGTGCCAGCAGTGTGGACGGTCGCCAAGAGACCCAGTACTTC
>once|TRBJ1-4|TRBV2|-
CASSDLTNEKLFF
TGTGCCAGCAGTGATCTGACTAATGAAAAACTGTTTTTT
>-|TRBJ1-2|TRBV11-2|TRBD1
CASSLGQGVYGYTF
TGTGCCAGCAGCTTAGGGCAGGGGGTCTATGGCTACACCTTC
>-|TRBJ2-7|TRBV6-1|TRBD2
CASSEEPPGGPGEQYF
TGTGCCAGCAGTGAGGAGCCCCCGGGAGGGCCAGGTGAGCAGTACTTC
>-|TRBJ2-7|TRBV27|TRBD1
CASSRSGTGIYEQYF
TGTGCCAGCAGTCGGTCCGGGACAGGGATCTACGAGCAGTACTTC
>-|TRBJ2-6|TRBV19|TRBD1
CASSTRQGTRPGANVLTF
TGTGCCAGTAGTACTCGACAGGGGACACGACCTGGGGCCAACGTCCTGACTTTC
>-|TRBJ2-1|TRBV6-6|-
CASSLLPSNEQFF
TGTGCCAGCAGTTTACTCCCGAGCAATGAGCAGTTCTTC
>-|TRBJ2-3|TRBV11-3|-
CASSLGDRNRDTQYF
TGTGCCAGCAGCTTAGGGGACCGAAACAGAGATACGCAGTATTTT
>-|TRBJ1-1|TRBV13|-
CASSFRVDPYEAFF
TGTGCCAGCAGCTTCCGGGTCGACCCTTATGAAGCTTTCTTT
>-|TRBJ1-4|TRBV5-8|-
CASIDGYNEKLFF
TGTGCCAGCATCGACGGGTATAATGAAAAACTGTTTTTT
>-|TRBJ2-5|TRBV7-2|TRBD2
CASSSPGLAGVETQYF
TGTGCCAGCAGCTCACCGGGACTAGCGGGAGTAGAGACCCAGTACTTC
>-|TRBJ2-4|TRBV28|-
CASSPTSGVRDIQYF
TGTGCCAGCAGTCCCACGTCCGGGGTGAGGGACATTCAGTACTTC
>-|TRBJ1-5|TRBV2|TRBD1
CASSQQGANQPQHF
TGTGCCAGCAGTCAGCAGGGGGCAAATCAGCCCCAGCATTTT
>many|TRBJ2-7|TRBV28|-
CASNGGRDWRYF
TGTGCCAGCAACGGAGGGCGGGATTGGAGGTACTTC
>few|TRBJ1-4|TRBV4-1|TRBD1
CASSQLQGWEKLFF
TGCGCCAGCAGCCAACTACAGGGGTGGGAAAAACTGTTTTTT
>-|TRBJ2-5|TRBV4-1|TRBD1
CASSQQGVETQYF
TGCGCCAGCAGCCAGCAGGGGGTAGAGACCCAGTACTTC
>-|TRBJ2-1|TRBV10-3|TRBD2
CAISPRGTSGSKGQFF
TGTGCCATCAGTCCCCGGGGGACTAGCGGCAGTAAGGGGCAGTTCTTC
>-|TRBJ1-3|TRBV25-1|TRBD1
CASSEPGQGAGNTIYF
TGTGCCAGCAGTGAACCGGGACAGGGGGCTGGAAACACCATATATTTT
>-|TRBJ2-7|TRBV5-1|-
CASSLVLGRESEQYF
TGCGCCAGCAGCTTGGTTTTGGGCAGGGAGTCCGAGCAGTACTTC
>-|TRBJ2-1|TRBV18|-
CASSPPHGGSEQFF
TGTGCCAGCTCACCACCCCACGGGGGTAGCGAGCAGTTCTTC
>-|TRBJ2-1|TRBV7-9|-
CASSGKEQFF
TGTGCCAGCAGCGGGAAGGAGCAGTTCTTC
>many|TRBJ2-5|TRBV30|TRBD2
CAWSVLAGETQYF
TGTGCCTGGAGTGTACTAGCGGGGGAGACCCAGTACTTC
>-|TRBJ2-4|TRBV29-1|TRBD1
CSVARDRGLRTKNIQYF
TGCAGCGTCGCGAGGGACAGGGGGCTACGAACAAAAAACATTCAGTACTTC
>-|TRBJ1-2|TRBV28|TRBD1
CASQVPGGAGNYGYTF
TGTGCCTCCCAAGTCCCAGGGGGCGCAGGTAACTATGGCTACACCTTC
>-|TRBJ2-6|TRBV5-1|TRBD1
CASSPGTGGPGANVLTF
TGCGCCAGCAGCCCCGGGACAGGTGGGCCTGGGGCCAACGTCCTGACTTTC
>few|TRBJ2-7|TRBV5-1|TRBD2
CASSLGRAGGGGEQYF
TGCGCCAGCAGCTTGGGGAGAGCGGGAGGTGGGGGCGAGCAGTACTTC
>-|TRBJ2-1|TRBV18|TRBD2
CASSPQRENSYNEQFF
TGTGCCAGCTCACCACAGCGGGAGAACTCCTACAATGAGCAGTTCTTC
>-|TRBJ1-4|TRBV7-8|-
CASSTGQRGSEKLFF
TGTGCCAGCAGCACCGGACAGAGAGGAAGTGAAAAACTGTTTTTT
>once|TRBJ2-4|TRBV4-2|TRBD2
CASSPVAGEGQNIQYF
TGTGCCAGCAGCCCCGTAGCGGGAGAGGGTCAAAACATTCAGTACTTC
>-|TRBJ2-5|TRBV18|TRBD2
CASSPSSGVRGETQYF
TGTGCCAGCTCACCGTCTAGCGGGGTCAGGGGAGAGACCCAGTACTTC
>once|TRBJ2-1|TRBV7-3|TRBD2
CASTRIAGATYNEQFF
TGTGCCAGCACCCGAATAGCGGGAGCTACCTACAATGAGCAGTTCTTC
>-|TRBJ1-2|TRBV28|-
CASSLGVYGYTF
TGTGCCAGCAGTTTAGGGGTCTATGGCTACACCTTC
>-|TRBJ2-2|TRBV6-1|-
CASKSRVGTGELFF
TGTGCCAGCAAATCCAGGGTGGGCACCGGGGAGCTGTTTTTT
>-|TRBJ2-7|TRBV19|TRBD1
CASSTTGTGGGLRHF
TGTGCCAGTAGTACGACCGGGACAGGGGGCGGTTTGAGGCACTTC
>-|TRBJ2-3|TRBV19|-
CASSIGGTGTDTQYF
TGTGCCAGTAGTATAGGCGGGACGGGCACAGATACGCAGTATTTT
>-|TRBJ1-4|TRBV10-3|TRBD1
CAISRDSFNEKLFF
TGTGCCATCAGTCGGGACAGCTTTAATGAAAAACTGTTTTTT